This TCR beta chain was sequenced during a study of Ad26.COV2.S vaccination and SARS-CoV-2 variants. Notes on the study in general: Placebo recipients trailed vaccine recipients in spike-specific TCR breadth.

CDR3 size: 13 residues. V lost 3 bases, J lost 6 bases, and 11 bases lay in between. Germline V lookup: CDR1 SGHRS, CDR2 YFSETQ. Turning to this clone: Antigen: not known.

The treatment here: 19 received Ad26.COV2.S at low or high dose, single or two shots; about 5 received placebo; per-sample allocation not given. Each sample was drawn 63 days after the first injection (of vaccine or placebo). Repertoires were generated with immunoSEQ multiplex PCR, while TCRdb's copy carries only in-frame clones and drops some. This table holds fewer than 400,000 clones, 75% to 90% found once. The sequence was collected from a person aged 18 to 65 who received the Ad26.COV2.S COVID-19 vaccine or a placebo. The rearrangement joins TRBV5-1 to TRBJ2-3, with D hard to call. Source: peripheral blood, taken in a trial of Ad26.COV2.S vaccine versus placebo. CDR3 nucleotides: TGCGCCAGCAGCTCCCAGCAGAGGGATACGCAGTATTTT. Translating it yields CASSSQQRDTQYF. The variable domain in full, with the rest retrieved from reference TRBV5-1 and TRBJ2-3, is KAGVTQTPRYLIKTRGQQVTLSCSPISGHRSVSWYQQTPGQGLQFLFEYFSETQRNKGNFPGRFSGRQFSNSRSEMNVSTLELGDSALYLCASSSQQRDTQYFGPGTRLTVL.